The 22 T cell receptor beta chains given below trace back to one sample, sequenced in a study of T-cell memory formation after mild COVID-19. TCRdb recomputed calls from the 5' RACE reads with MiXCR, one row per CDR3 protein. The sample includes a few hundred thousand distinct CDR3 sequences, roughly 17% seen only once; the top ten take over 20%. Sequencing was done on a sample of PBMCs or a T cell subset sorted from them (not recorded which). The receptors were gathered from a man younger than 35 who had mild COVID-19 (a few samples of this study predate the infection). Cell type and time point are not known.

There are a few counts of this clonotype. V and J are TRBV5-1 and TRBJ2-6; the D gene is possibly TRBD1 (5 bases). Germline CDR1 and CDR2: SGHRS and YFSETQ. The V and J ends lost 5 bases and 1 base respectively, with 10 bases between them. This CDR3 has 15 amino acids. CDR3 residues: CASRPPGSGANVLTF. Here the CDR3 DNA reads TGCGCCAGCAGGCCGCCAGGGTCTGGGGCCAACGTCCTGACTTTC.

This clonotype was detected only a few times. The J gene is TRBJ1-5, the V gene TRBV15; tentative D call: TRBD1 (5 bases). Trimming removed 10 bases from V and 4 bases from J, with 11 bases in between. CDR3 size: 12 residues. Germline CDR1 reads LNHNV; CDR2 reads YYDKDF (reference sequence). The CDR3 nucleotides read TGTGCCATCGGGGGGGGTAATCAGCCCCAGCATTTT. Translated: CAIGGGNQPQHF.

The chain couples TRBV7-2 to TRBJ1-5; tentatively, D is TRBD1 (5 bases). Germline assignment: CDR1 SGHTA and CDR2 FQGNSA. The CDR3 extends over 16 amino acids. V dropped 1 base and J dropped 6 bases, with 16 bases sitting between them. For the CDR3, the DNA is TGTGCCAGCAGCTTAGATTCCCGGGGCTTGGTTCAGCCCCAGCATTTT. Its protein product is CASSLDSRGLVQPQHF. The whole variable domain, remainder taken from reference TRBV7-2 and TRBJ1-5, is GAGVSQSPSNKVTEKGKDVELRCDPISGHTALYWYRQSLGQGLEFLIYFQGNSAPDKSGLPSDRFSAERTGGSVSTLTIQRTQQEDSAVYLCASSLDSRGLVQPQHFGDGTRLSIL.

In this sample, this clonotype turned up a few times. CDR3 sequence (DNA): TGTGCCAGCTCACCACCGAAGATCTTGGGGTTAAACACTGAAGCTTTCTTT. Residues: CASSPPKILGLNTEAFF. V gene TRBV18 combines with J gene TRBJ1-1, with no clear D. The CDR3 is 17 amino acids. Germline values: CDR1 KGHSH, CDR2 LQKENI. Trimming took off 0 bases at V and 2 bases at J, with 16 bases between the two ends.

This sequence joins TRBV9 and TRBJ2-1; 11 bases align to TRBD2. CDR1 is SGDLS and CDR2 is YYNGEE in the germline V gene. This CDR3 is 15 amino acids long. V was clipped by 4 bases and J by 8 bases; unmatched bases: 8. In nucleotides, the CDR3 is TGTGCCAGCAGCAAGGGACTAGCGGAGGGGGATGAGCAGTTCTTC. This translates into CASSKGLAEGDEQFF.

The rearrangement links TRBV7-9 to TRBJ1-1; possibly TRBD1 for D (5 bases). Germline V CDR1 and CDR2: SEHNR, FQNEAQ (reference sequence). This CDR3 has 14 amino acids. V lost 1 base, J lost 2 bases, and 8 bases lay in between. CDR3 DNA: TGTGCCAGCAGCTTAGAACGGACAAACACTGAAGCTTTCTTT. This gives the protein CASSLERTNTEAFF.

This clonotype was detected a few times. The CDR3 sequence: CASSVLGGYTF. For the CDR3, the DNA is TGTGCCAGCAGTGTCCTGGGGGGCTACACCTTC. The chain employs TRBV2 and TRBJ1-2, with no clear D. Trimming cost V 4 bases and J 8 bases, with 8 bases left between them. This CDR3 comprises 11 residues. Germline V gene sequence: CDR1 SNHLY, CDR2 FYNNEI.

This clonotype was recorded many times. The gene calls are TRBV29-1 and TRBJ2-2; D is perhaps TRBD1 (5 bases). This CDR3 region has 14 residues. CDR1 SQVTM and CDR2 ANQGSEA come from the germline V gene. V was pared by 7 bases and J by 1 base, with 13 bases between. As DNA, the CDR3 is TGCAGCGCCGGTGGGGCCTTGAACACCGGGGAGCTGTTTTTT. It codes for CSAGGALNTGELFF.

The chain is built from TRBV20-1 and TRBJ2-7; TRBD1 matches at 9 bases. The CDR3 runs to 15 residues. The germline V gene has CDR1 DFQATT and CDR2 SNEGSKA (reference sequence). J gave up 4 bases and V 0 bases, and 7 bases lay outside the gene matches. Here the CDR3 reads CSARDLTGGVYEQYF. In DNA, the CDR3 is TGCAGTGCTAGAGATCTGACAGGGGGGGTGTACGAGCAGTACTTC.

This clonotype occurred a few times. V usage is TRBV7-9 and J usage is TRBJ1-1; 12 bases align to TRBD1. The germline V gene encodes CDR1 SEHNR and CDR2 FQNEAQ (reference sequence). The V and J ends lost 1 base and 5 bases, in that order; junction bases with no gene match: 11. This CDR3 spans 18 amino acids. CDR3 in amino acids: CASSLGLGQGAVGTEAFF. In DNA form, the CDR3 reads TGTGCCAGCAGCTTAGGGTTGGGACAGGGGGCGGTTGGGACTGAAGCTTTCTTT.

This clonotype has at least ten counts. The chain couples TRBV24-1 to TRBJ1-5; 7 bases are shared with TRBD1. There are 16 residues in the CDR3. Unmatched junction bases numbered 6, after V lost 4 bases and J lost 1 base. From germline, CDR1 is KGHDR and CDR2 SFDVKD. CDR3 amino acids: CATSEPTGISNQPQHF. The DNA for the CDR3 is TGTGCCACCAGTGAACCGACAGGGATAAGCAATCAGCCCCAGCATTTT.

Many counts were recorded for this clonotype. This rearrangement joins TRBV5-1 to TRBJ2-3; no clear D gene. Per germline, CDR1 SGHRS and CDR2 YFSETQ. V was clipped by 2 bases and J by 5 bases, with 3 bases between them. The CDR3 spans 11 residues. CDR3 region: CASSFRDTQYF. The CDR3 DNA reads TGCGCCAGCAGCTTTCGAGATACGCAGTATTTT.

A few counts support this clonotype. V and J are TRBV7-3 and TRBJ2-1; D may be TRBD1 (6 bases). This CDR3 has 15 residues. Per the germline V gene, CDR1 is SGHTA and CDR2 is FQGTGA. V was pared by 4 bases and J by 4 bases, with 14 bases between. In nucleotides, the CDR3 is TGTGCCAGCAGCTCGTCCGGGACAAATTACAATGAGCAGTTCTTC. Protein sequence: CASSSSGTNYNEQFF.

This chain links TRBV7-2 with TRBJ2-2; 10 nucleotides agree with TRBD1. Germline trimming cut 6 bases from V and 1 base from J; bases unmatched to any gene: 8. This CDR3 has 17 amino acids. CDR1 is SGHTA, CDR2 FQGNSA, per germline. CDR3 sequence: CASSPGQGKGNTGELFF. The CDR3 bases are TGTGCCAGCAGTCCGGGACAGGGGAAGGGGAACACCGGGGAGCTGTTTTTT.

The V call is TRBV24-1, the J call TRBJ2-3; TRBD2 aligns across 10 bases. CDR1 and CDR2 from the germline V gene are KGHDR and SFDVKD. The CDR3 contains 17 residues. V dropped 5 bases and J dropped 0; count of bases not matched to a gene: 7. In DNA, the CDR3 is TGTGCCACCAGTGCCGGAGGACTAGCGGTTAGCACAGATACGCAGTATTTT. Protein product: CATSAGGLAVSTDTQYF.

This clonotype was detected a few times. The gene calls are TRBV4-1 and TRBJ2-5, with D possibly being TRBD1 or TRBD2 (5 bases each). Germline lookup yields CDR1 MGHRA and CDR2 YSYEKL. Trimming left V 1 base short and J 4 bases short, with 19 bases between. This CDR3 spans 17 amino acids. The CDR3 protein is CASSQGVRGAVAETQYF. As DNA, the CDR3 is TGCGCCAGCAGCCAAGGGGTGAGGGGCGCGGTTGCAGAGACCCAGTACTTC.

A few counts support this clonotype. The chain joins TRBV25-1 to TRBJ1-2, with D possibly TRBD1 on 5 matching bases. The CDR3 covers 14 residues. Looked up from germline, CDR1 is MGHDK and CDR2 is SYGVNS. The V end was cut by 3 bases, the J end by 6 bases, with 14 bases between. The CDR3 spells CASSDSRGPNGYTF. The CDR3 DNA sequence: TGTGCCAGCAGTGATTCAAGGGGACCTAATGGCTACACCTTC.

The chain employs TRBV5-6 and TRBJ1-5; D uncertain. Germline loops: CDR1 SGHDT, CDR2 YYEEEE. The ends were cut back, 4 bases at V and 0 bases at J, with 11 bases in the middle. The CDR3 has 15 amino acids. CDR3: CASSTGGVSNQPQHF. The DNA for the CDR3 is TGTGCCAGCAGCACGGGTGGGGTTAGCAATCAGCCCCAGCATTTT. Filled out from reference TRBV5-6 and TRBJ1-5, the complete variable domain reads DAGVTQSPTHLIKTRGQQVTLRCSPKSGHDTVSWYQQALGQGPQFIFQYYEEEERQRGNFPDRFSGHQFPNYSSELNVNALLLGDSALYLCASSTGGVSNQPQHFGDGTRLSIL.

This clonotype has just a few counts. The chain carries TRBV29-1 and TRBJ1-2, with D possibly matching TRBD1 (5 bases). From germline, CDR1 is SQVTM and CDR2 ANQGSEA. CDR3 length equals 12 residues. The ends were cut back, 1 base at V and 7 bases at J, with 10 bases in the middle. The CDR3 sequence: CSVEGQGGGYTF. The CDR3 bases are TGCAGCGTTGAAGGGCAGGGAGGTGGCTACACCTTC.

The J gene is TRBJ2-5, the V gene TRBV7-6, with D uncertain. CDR3 length equals 14 residues. Per germline, CDR1 SGHVS and CDR2 FNYEAQ. V was shortened by 3 bases and J by 1 base, with 9 bases between the two germline ends. This CDR3 is CASSFGSLQETQYF. The CDR3 nucleotides read TGTGCCAGCAGCTTCGGGTCCCTCCAAGAGACCCAGTACTTC.

This clonotype appeared once. This chain links TRBV6-5 with TRBJ2-3; 7 bases agree with TRBD1. Germline CDR1 is MNHEY and CDR2 is SVGAGI. V shed 1 base and J 3 bases; nucleotides not matched to a gene: 7. The CDR3 is 16 amino acids. The CDR3 protein is CASSYFGAGGTDTQYF. The CDR3 DNA is TGTGCCAGCAGTTACTTCGGGGCAGGGGGAACAGATACGCAGTATTTT.

This chain links TRBV20-1 with TRBJ1-2, with D tentatively TRBD1 (6 bases). V was cut by 6 bases and J by 6 bases, with 20 bases left in between. Germline V gene sequence: CDR1 DFQATT, CDR2 SNEGSKA (reference sequence). This CDR3 comprises 14 residues. The CDR3 DNA is TGCAGTGCAATTAATAACAGGGATGCCGATGGCTACACCTTC. Protein sequence: CSAINNRDADGYTF.